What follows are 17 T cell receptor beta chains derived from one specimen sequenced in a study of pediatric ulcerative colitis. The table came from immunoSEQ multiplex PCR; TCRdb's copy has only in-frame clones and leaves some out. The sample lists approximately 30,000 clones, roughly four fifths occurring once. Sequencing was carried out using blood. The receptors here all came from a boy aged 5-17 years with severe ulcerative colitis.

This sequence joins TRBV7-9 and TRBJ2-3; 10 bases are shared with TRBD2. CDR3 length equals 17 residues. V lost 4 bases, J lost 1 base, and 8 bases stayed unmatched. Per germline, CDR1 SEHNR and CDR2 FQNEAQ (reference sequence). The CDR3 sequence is CASSSALAGDGTDTQYF. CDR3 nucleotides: TGTGCCAGCAGCTCTGCTCTAGCGGGGGATGGCACAGATACGCAGTATTTT. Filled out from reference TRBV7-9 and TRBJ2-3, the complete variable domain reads DTGVSQNPRHKITKRGQNVTFRCDPISEHNRLYWYRQTLGQGPEFLTYFQNEAQLEKSRLLSDRFSAERPKGSFSTLEIQRTEQGDSAMYLCASSSALAGDGTDTQYFGPGTRLTVL.

DNA of the CDR3: TGTGCCAGCAGCGTCGGGACAGAGCGGGTCACTGAAGCTTTCTTT. Amino acid sequence: CASSVGTERVTEAFF. The chain uses TRBV5-4 and TRBJ1-1; 7 nucleotides line up with TRBD1. The CDR3 extends over 15 amino acids. V lost 4 bases to trimming and J lost 4 bases; unmatched junction nucleotides: 10. Germline V gene sequence: CDR1 SGHNT, CDR2 YYREEE (reference sequence). The full variable domain, rest sourced from reference TRBV5-4 and TRBJ1-1, is ETGVTQSPTHLIKTRGQQVTLRCSSQSGHNTVSWYQQALGQGPQFIFQYYREEENGRGNFPPRFSGLQFPNYSSELNVNALELDDSALYLCASSVGTERVTEAFFGQGTRLTVV.

The CDR3 coding sequence is TGTGCCAGCAGTTCCCAAGGCTACGAGCAGTACTTC. Translation gives CASSSQGYEQYF. The chain joins TRBV6-6 to TRBJ2-7, with D unclear. The germline V and J ends were trimmed by 4 bases and 3 bases, with 7 bases remaining between them. This CDR3 contains 12 residues. Germline V gene data show CDR1 as MNHNY and CDR2 as SVGAGI (reference sequence).

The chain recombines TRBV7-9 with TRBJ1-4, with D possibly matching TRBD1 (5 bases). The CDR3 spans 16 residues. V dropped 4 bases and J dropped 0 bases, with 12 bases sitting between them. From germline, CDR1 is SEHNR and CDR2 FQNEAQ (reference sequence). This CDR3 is CASSSPGGSTNEKLFF. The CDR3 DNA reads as TGTGCCAGCAGCTCCCCCGGGGGATCAACTAATGAAAAACTGTTTTTT.

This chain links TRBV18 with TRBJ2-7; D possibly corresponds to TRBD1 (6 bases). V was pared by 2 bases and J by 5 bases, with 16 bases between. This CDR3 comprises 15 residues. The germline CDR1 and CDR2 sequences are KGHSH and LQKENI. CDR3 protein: CASSPERTVKDEQYF. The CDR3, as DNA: TGTGCCAGCTCACCAGAAAGGACAGTAAAGGACGAGCAGTACTTC.

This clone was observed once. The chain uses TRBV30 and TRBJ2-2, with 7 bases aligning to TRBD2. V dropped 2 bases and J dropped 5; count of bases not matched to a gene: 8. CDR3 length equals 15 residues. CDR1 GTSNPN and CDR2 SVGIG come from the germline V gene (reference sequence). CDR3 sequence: CAWSFRLAATGELFF. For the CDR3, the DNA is TGTGCCTGGAGTTTTCGGCTAGCGGCGACCGGGGAGCTGTTTTTT.

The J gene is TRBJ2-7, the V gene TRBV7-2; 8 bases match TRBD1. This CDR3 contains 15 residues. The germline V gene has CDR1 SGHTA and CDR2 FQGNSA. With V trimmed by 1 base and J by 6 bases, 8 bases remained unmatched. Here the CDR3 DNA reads TGTGCCAGCAGCTTAGTAGGGGACAGGCTCTCCGAGCAGTACTTC. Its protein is CASSLVGDRLSEQYF.

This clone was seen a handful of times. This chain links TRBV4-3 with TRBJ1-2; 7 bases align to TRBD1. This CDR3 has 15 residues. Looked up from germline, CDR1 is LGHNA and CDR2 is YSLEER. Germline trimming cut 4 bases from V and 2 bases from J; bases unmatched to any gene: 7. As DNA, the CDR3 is TGCGCCAGCAGCCCCCAGACAGGGACCAACTATGGCTACACCTTC. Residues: CASSPQTGTNYGYTF.

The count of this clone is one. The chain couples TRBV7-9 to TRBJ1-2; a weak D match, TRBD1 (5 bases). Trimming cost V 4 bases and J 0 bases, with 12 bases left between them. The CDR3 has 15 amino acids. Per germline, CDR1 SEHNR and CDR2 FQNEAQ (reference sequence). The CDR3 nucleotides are TGTGCCAGCAGCTCAAGACAGCTAGCTAACTATGGCTACACCTTC. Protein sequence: CASSSRQLANYGYTF.

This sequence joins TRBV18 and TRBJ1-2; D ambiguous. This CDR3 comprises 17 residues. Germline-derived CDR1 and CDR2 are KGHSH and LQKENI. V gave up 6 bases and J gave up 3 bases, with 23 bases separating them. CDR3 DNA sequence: TGTGCCAGCTCCTACCGATCGGGAGACAAATCGTACTATGGCTACACCTTC. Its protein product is CASSYRSGDKSYYGYTF.

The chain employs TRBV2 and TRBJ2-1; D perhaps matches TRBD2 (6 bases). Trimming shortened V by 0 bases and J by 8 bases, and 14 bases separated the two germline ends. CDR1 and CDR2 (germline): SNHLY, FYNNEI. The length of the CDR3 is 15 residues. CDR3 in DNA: TGTGCCAGCAGTGAAGCTAGCGGAGCGGTTGATGAGCAGTTCTTC. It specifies CASSEASGAVDEQFF. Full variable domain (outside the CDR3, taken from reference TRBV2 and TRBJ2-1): EPEVTQTPSHQVTQMGQEVILRCVPISNHLYFYWYRQILGQKVEFLVSFYNNEISEKSEIFDDQFSVERPDGSNFTLKIRSTKLEDSAMYFCASSEASGAVDEQFFGPGTRLTVL.

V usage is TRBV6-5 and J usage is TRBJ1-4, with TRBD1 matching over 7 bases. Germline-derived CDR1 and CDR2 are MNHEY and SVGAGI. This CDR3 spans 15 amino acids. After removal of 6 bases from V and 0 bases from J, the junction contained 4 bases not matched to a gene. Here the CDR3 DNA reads TGTGCCAGCAGAACGGGGACAGCAACTAATGAAAAACTGTTTTTT. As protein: CASRTGTATNEKLFF.

The CDR3 bases are TGTGCCAGCAGTTCCGGGACAATTAGCAATCAGCCCCAGCATTTT. Its translation is CASSSGTISNQPQHF. This chain connects TRBV5-6 to TRBJ1-5; TRBD1 might be the D (6 bases). This CDR3 has 15 amino acids. The V end was cut by 5 bases, the J end by 0 bases, with 12 bases between. Germline V lookup: CDR1 SGHDT, CDR2 YYEEEE.

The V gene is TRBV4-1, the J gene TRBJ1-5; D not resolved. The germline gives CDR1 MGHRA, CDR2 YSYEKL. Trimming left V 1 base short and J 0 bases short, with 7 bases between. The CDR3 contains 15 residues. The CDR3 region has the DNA TGCGCCAGCAGCCAAGTACCAGATAGCAATCAGCCCCAGCATTTT. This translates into CASSQVPDSNQPQHF.

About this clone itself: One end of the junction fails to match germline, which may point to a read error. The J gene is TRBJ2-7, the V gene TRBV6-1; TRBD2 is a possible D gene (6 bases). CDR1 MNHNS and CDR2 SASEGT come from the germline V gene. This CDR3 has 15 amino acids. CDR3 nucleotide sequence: TGTGCCATCAGTGGTGGGGCGGAGGGAACCTACGAGCAGTACTTC. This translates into CAISGGAEGTYEQYF.

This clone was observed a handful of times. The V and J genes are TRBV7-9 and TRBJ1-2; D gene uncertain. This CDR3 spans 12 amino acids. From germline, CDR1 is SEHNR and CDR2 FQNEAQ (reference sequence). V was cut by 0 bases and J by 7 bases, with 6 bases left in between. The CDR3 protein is CASSLAGGGYTF. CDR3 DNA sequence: TGTGCCAGCAGCTTAGCGGGTGGTGGCTACACCTTC.

CDR3 bases: TGTGCCAGCTCAGAGGGGACAGTCACCTACGAGCAGTACTTC. Encoded protein: CASSEGTVTYEQYF. The V call is TRBV6-5, the J call TRBJ2-7; 7 bases align to TRBD1. V was clipped by 8 bases and J by 2 bases; unmatched bases: 9. This CDR3 has 14 residues. Germline assignment: CDR1 MNHEY and CDR2 SVGAGI.